This TCR beta chain stems from a study of OX40 agonist ivuxolimab in advanced cancers. Study in general: Dose-escalation patients suffered from hepatocellular carcinoma, melanoma, renal cell or head and neck cancer. Past anti-PD-1, anti-PD-L1 or anti-CTLA-4 therapy was accepted, and 30% to 50% had received some. Study-wide findings and caveats: Specificity for antigen went undetermined in the expanded peripheral T cells. The authors also found low normalized T-cell clonal expansion in some nonresponders.

Germline CDR1 is SGHRS and CDR2 is YFSETQ. V was pared by 3 bases and J by 5 bases, with 11 bases of the junction left unmatched. CDR3 length: 15 amino acids. Produced via immunoSEQ multiplex PCR; TCRdb's table is partial and in-frame only. The sample has 55,000 to 85,000 clones, roughly nine tenths seen once. Worth noting for this clone: The antigen remains undetermined.

Sequenced here: CD4+ or CD8+ T cells sorted from blood, sampled in a trial of the OX40 agonist ivuxolimab. The chain has TRBV5-1 and TRBJ2-7, with 7 positions matching TRBD1. The receptor was isolated from an adult with an advanced solid tumor such as melanoma, head and neck, liver or kidney cancer. DNA of the CDR3: TGCGCCAGCAGCTCACGGACAGGAAATTTCAACGAGCAGTACTTC. Amino acids: CASSSRTGNFNEQYF.